This TCR beta chain emerged from a study of T-cell memory formation after mild COVID-19. Study-level findings and limits: Cross-reactive memory apparently joined, as some responding clones appeared in pre-infection memory. Of the contracting clones, CD4+ ones lay mainly in CM and EM, and CD8+ ones in EMRA.

In TCRdb, the 5' RACE reads were re-called with MiXCR into one record per CDR3 protein. Among approximately 110,000 distinct CDR3 sequences listed, around a fifth were seen once. Germline lookup yields CDR1 SGHRS and CDR2 YFSETQ. V dropped 4 bases and J dropped 2 bases, with 15 bases sitting between them. The CDR3 sequence is 15 residues long. With respect to this clonotype: The antigen is unknown.

The chain is built from TRBV5-1 and TRBJ1-1, with D possibly TRBD1 on 5 matching bases. The TCR sequence derives from a young man who had mild COVID-19 (a few samples of this study predate the infection). Cell type and time point are not known. The specimen sequenced was PBMCs or a T cell subset sorted from them (not recorded which). The CDR3 DNA is TGCGCCAGCAGCCCCGCGGCAGGGAGAAACACTGAAGCTTTCTTT. It yields the protein CASSPAAGRNTEAFF.